The 18 T cell receptor beta chains in this list originate from one sample, sequenced in a study of cytomegalovirus exposure and HLA in healthy donors. 60 Vbeta and 13 Jbeta primers were used in PCR. TCRdb keeps only in-frame clones here, not all; method: immunoSEQ multiplex PCR. The profile covers about 130,000 clones, with 75% to 85% appearing a single time and roughly 9.6% taken by the ten largest. Specimen: PBMCs. These receptors all come from a man aged 30 to 39 in good health and CMV-seropositive.

This clone was counted once. The rearrangement uses TRBV27 and TRBJ1-2, with a weak D call TRBD1 (5 bases). The CDR3 runs to 13 residues. Germline V CDR1 and CDR2: MNHEY, SMNVEV (reference sequence). Between the trimmed V and J ends, which lost 2 bases and 8 bases, there was a span of 12 bases. As DNA, the CDR3 is TGTGCCAGCAGTTTAAGTGGGGCCTCCGGCTACACCTTC. Its protein product is CASSLSGASGYTF.

This chain joins TRBV27 and TRBJ1-4, with D tentatively TRBD1 (6 bases). The CDR3 is made up of 14 amino acids. V gave up 7 bases and J gave up 8 bases, with 17 bases separating them. Germline loops: CDR1 MNHEY, CDR2 SMNVEV (reference sequence). CDR3 DNA sequence: TGTGCCAGCAAGCCAGGGATTCAGGGGGAAAAACTGTTTTTT. Translated: CASKPGIQGEKLFF.

This chain connects TRBV6-5 to TRBJ2-5; 7 nucleotides line up with TRBD2. The end of the DNA fits TRBJ2-7 better, so the J call may be wrong. Per the germline V gene, CDR1 is MNHEY and CDR2 is SVGAGI. The CDR3 spans 14 residues. CDR3 DNA sequence: TGTGCCAGCCGCCGGACTAGGGGCTCCTACGAGCAGTACTTC. It codes for CASRRTRGSYEQYF.

The gene calls are TRBV4-1 and TRBJ2-7; D possibly corresponds to TRBD1 (5 bases). Germline CDR1 is MGHRA and CDR2 is YSYEKL. The CDR3 loop spans 13 amino acids. V was pared by 6 bases and J by 6 bases, with 15 bases between. CDR3 protein: CASSPPRAGEQYF. CDR3 coding DNA: TGCGCCAGCAGTCCACCCAGGGCTGGCGAGCAGTACTTC.

The chain carries TRBV6-5 and TRBJ1-2, with no clear D. CDR3 length equals 13 residues. The V end was cut by 6 bases, the J end by 5 bases, with 13 bases between. From germline, CDR1 is MNHEY and CDR2 SVGAGI. The CDR3 protein is CASRSPNRYGYTF. Written as DNA, the CDR3 is TGTGCCAGCAGATCCCCGAACAGATATGGCTACACCTTC.

This chain links TRBV27 with TRBJ2-2, with TRBD2 identical over 13 bases. Germline CDR1 and CDR2: MNHEY and SMNVEV (reference sequence). Trimming took 3 bases from V and 6 from J; bases not matched to a gene: 4. This CDR3 spans 16 amino acids. CDR3 DNA: TGTGCCAGCAGTTTTTTGACTAGCGGGGGGCCCGGGGAGCTGTTTTTT. This encodes CASSFLTSGGPGELFF.

The CDR3 loop is CASSLARVNTEAFF. The DNA of the CDR3 is TGTGCCAGCAGCTTAGCGAGGGTGAACACTGAAGCTTTCTTT. V gene TRBV13 combines with J gene TRBJ1-1; unclear D gene. V was trimmed by 1 base and J by 0 bases, leaving 6 bases between them. The CDR3 sequence is 14 residues long. Per the germline V gene, CDR1 is PRHDT and CDR2 is FYEKMQ (reference sequence).

The chain uses TRBV11-2 and TRBJ1-1; TRBD1 might be the D (5 bases). Trimming took off 1 base at V and 3 bases at J, with 9 bases between the two ends. Germline V gene data show CDR1 as SGHAT and CDR2 as FQNNGV. The CDR3 is made up of 14 amino acids. In DNA, the CDR3 is TGTGCCAGCAGCTTAGCTTGGGGCGACACTGAAGCTTTCTTT. Encoded protein: CASSLAWGDTEAFF.

The chain recombines TRBV4-1 with TRBJ1-6; 7 nucleotides align to TRBD1. Per the germline V gene, CDR1 is MGHRA and CDR2 is YSYEKL. Germline trimming cut 2 bases from V and 8 bases from J; bases unmatched to any gene: 9. CDR3 size: 16 residues. The CDR3 loop reads CASSQPRQGWDSPLHF. CDR3 nucleotides: TGCGCCAGCAGCCAACCCAGACAGGGTTGGGATTCACCCCTCCACTTT.

The chain employs TRBV18 and TRBJ1-4, with 9 bases lining up with TRBD1. V was pared by 3 bases and J by 7 bases, with 3 bases of the junction left unmatched. The CDR3 contains 14 residues. Germline V lookup: CDR1 KGHSH, CDR2 LQKENI. This CDR3 reads CASSPEDRGEKLFF. For the CDR3, the DNA is TGTGCCAGCTCACCGGAGGACAGGGGTGAAAAACTGTTTTTT.

The rearrangement links TRBV12-1 to TRBJ1-5. TRBV12-1 is termed a pseudogene. The CDR3 sequence is 15 residues long. CDR3 sequence: CASSFRRGGNQPQHF. As DNA, the CDR3 is TGTGCCAGCAGCTTTCGGCGGGGGGGTAATCAGCCCCAGCATTTT.

The genes are TRBV7-9 and TRBJ1-3; 7 bases fit TRBD1. Trimming took 4 bases from V and 0 from J; bases not matched to a gene: 12. Germline CDR1 is SEHNR and CDR2 is FQNEAQ (reference sequence). The CDR3 totals 18 residues. The CDR3 is CASSSHIRDSSSGNTIYF. The CDR3 nucleotides read TGTGCCAGCAGCTCACATATCCGGGACAGCTCCTCTGGAAACACCATATATTTT.

The rearrangement links TRBV5-1 to TRBJ2-1; 14 bases match TRBD2. The V gene end was trimmed by 4 bases and the J gene end by 5 bases; junction bases not matched to a gene: 8. CDR3 size: 17 residues. CDR1 and CDR2 (germline): SGHRS, YFSETQ. The CDR3 sequence: CASSMTSGGAGNNEQFF. The CDR3 bases are TGCGCCAGCAGCATGACTAGCGGGGGGGCAGGGAACAATGAGCAGTTCTTC.

The chain is built from TRBV5-8 and TRBJ2-7, with TRBD1 as a possible D gene (5 bases). V dropped 2 bases and J dropped 5 bases, with 11 bases sitting between them. The CDR3 totals 13 residues. The V gene's germline CDR1 is SGHTS and CDR2 YDEGEE. The CDR3 spells CASSLVPGNEQYF. CDR3 bases: TGTGCCAGCAGCTTAGTTCCAGGGAACGAGCAGTACTTC.

The gene calls are TRBV6-1 and TRBJ2-5; 9 bases align to TRBD1. Germline V CDR1 and CDR2: MNHNS, SASEGT. V lost 7 bases to trimming and J lost 5 bases; unmatched junction nucleotides: 5. The CDR3 totals 13 residues. The CDR3 DNA reads as TGTGCCAGCAAGGGACAGGGCACGGAGACCCAGTACTTC. Residues: CASKGQGTETQYF.

This chain connects TRBV4-1 to TRBJ2-3, with unresolved D. The CDR3 totals 15 residues. Germline loops: CDR1 MGHRA, CDR2 YSYEKL. V was clipped by 6 bases and J by 0 bases, with 13 bases between them. CDR3 DNA sequence: TGCGCCAGCAGTCCGGTGTTGTATAGCACAGATACGCAGTATTTT. Translated, it gives CASSPVLYSTDTQYF.

V and J are TRBV6-5 and TRBJ2-7; 7 positions agree with TRBD1. V trimming: 2 bases; J trimming: 9 bases; junction bases outside the gene matches: 13. The CDR3 length is 15 residues. CDR1 and CDR2 from the germline V gene are MNHEY and SVGAGI. This CDR3 reads CASSYDRASLQGQYF. The CDR3 DNA reads TGTGCCAGCAGTTACGACAGGGCCTCTCTCCAGGGGCAGTACTTC.

The chain employs TRBV18 and TRBJ2-7; 12 nucleotides line up with TRBD1. V was pared by 6 bases and J by 6 bases, with 12 bases of the junction left unmatched. Germline V gives CDR1 KGHSH, CDR2 LQKENI. The CDR3 runs to 16 residues. DNA for the CDR3: TGTGCCAGCTCGCGCTCGTGGGGACAGGGGGCGGGCGAGCAGTACTTC. Translation gives CASSRSWGQGAGEQYF.